This record covers a single T cell receptor beta chain. Its antigen remains unidentified. There are 13 residues in the CDR3. Per germline, CDR1 MNHNS and CDR2 SASEGT. Between the trimmed V and J ends, which lost 1 base and 6 bases, there was a span of 10 bases. It was with 60 Vbeta and 13 Jbeta primers that the PCR ran. Assay: immunoSEQ multiplex PCR; the TCRdb copy retains only in-frame clones and omits some. The sample shows about 200,000 clones, approximately 80% of them seen only once. The data stem from a study of cytomegalovirus exposure and HLA in healthy donors. Findings and caveats of the study: As confirmed in vitro, a few CMV-associated chains were specific for CMV antigens. It was in a later analysis that TCR association rates were seen to vary by HLA locus, highest for DRB1 and lowest for HLA-C. Productive rates of about 90% or about 30% were seen for most TCR beta V segments in an earlier analysis.

The source is a man aged 30 to 45 in good health and CMV-seronegative. The chain uses TRBV6-1 and TRBJ2-7; D is uncertain. Material for sequencing was PBMCs. As DNA, the CDR3 is TGTGCCAGCAGTGAAGGTCCCCCGAGCGAGCAGTACTTC. This translates into CASSEGPPSEQYF.